This record covers a single T cell receptor beta chain. Its antigen is still unknown. The sample comes from a study of T cells after yellow fever vaccination. Study background: SMART-Seq v4 Ultra Low Input handled preparation of low-cell-number fractions.

TCR cDNA, made by 5'RACE template switching, carried an added universal primer site and UMIs. TCRdb itself ran the 5' RACE reads through MiXCR, one entry per CDR3 protein. The table includes about 630,000 distinct CDR3 sequences, 10% to 15% detected once. Germline CDR1 MNHEY, CDR2 SMNVEV (reference sequence). Trimming cost V 6 bases and J 1 base, with 16 bases left between them. The CDR3 is 17 amino acids. Study-level points and caveats: A large majority of primary-vaccination clones showed up again after the booster (approximately 95% CD4, around 85% CD8).

This chain links TRBV27 with TRBJ2-6, with D possibly matching TRBD2 (6 bases). The origin of this receptor is a man younger than 45 who received the YFV17D yellow fever vaccine. Here the sequenced sample was PBMCs, taken on the day of the yellow fever booster vaccination. For the CDR3, the DNA is TGTGCCAGCAGCAGGGAGGTATCGACATCTGGGGCCAACGTCCTGACTTTC. This gives the protein CASSREVSTSGANVLTF.